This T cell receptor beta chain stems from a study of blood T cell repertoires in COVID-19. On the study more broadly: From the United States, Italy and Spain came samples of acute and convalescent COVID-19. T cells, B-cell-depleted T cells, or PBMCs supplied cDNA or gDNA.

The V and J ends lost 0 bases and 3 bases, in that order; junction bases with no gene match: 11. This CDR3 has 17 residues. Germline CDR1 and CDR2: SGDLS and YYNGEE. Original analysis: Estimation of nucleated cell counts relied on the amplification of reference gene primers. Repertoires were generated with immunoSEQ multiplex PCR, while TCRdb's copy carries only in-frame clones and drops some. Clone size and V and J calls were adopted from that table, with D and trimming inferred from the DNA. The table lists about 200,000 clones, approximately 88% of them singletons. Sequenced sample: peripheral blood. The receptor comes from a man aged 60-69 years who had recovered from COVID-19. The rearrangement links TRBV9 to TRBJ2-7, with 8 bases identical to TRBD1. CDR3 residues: CASSVDLRGLPYYEQYF. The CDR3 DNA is TGTGCCAGCAGCGTAGATCTCAGGGGGCTCCCTTACTACGAGCAGTACTTC.